The 21 T cell receptor beta chains below come from one sample, sequenced in a study of cytomegalovirus exposure and HLA in healthy donors. It was with 60 Vbeta and 13 Jbeta primers that the PCR ran. The assay was immunoSEQ multiplex PCR, and TCRdb's table has in-frame clones only and misses some. The top ten clones hold 1% of a sample with 150,000 to 200,000 clones, roughly 78% of them seen once. Sample: PBMCs. The receptors were gathered from a woman aged 45-65 years in good health and CMV-seropositive.

The genes are TRBV9 and TRBJ1-4; maybe TRBD1 (5 bases). Germline V gene sequence: CDR1 SGDLS, CDR2 YYNGEE. CDR3 length: 15 residues. Trimming cost V 0 bases and J 8 bases, with 14 bases left between them. CDR3 sequence: CASSVGGGFLEKLFF. The CDR3 DNA follows: TGTGCCAGCAGCGTAGGGGGGGGGTTCCTCGAAAAACTGTTTTTT.

This clone was picked up one time. This chain connects TRBV19 to TRBJ2-1; weak D call: TRBD1 (5 bases). Germline values: CDR1 LNHDA, CDR2 SQIVND (reference sequence). V shed 1 base and J shed 8 bases, with 15 bases lying between them. This CDR3 region has 15 residues. CDR3 residues: CASSIAGRVVYEQFF. CDR3 DNA sequence: TGTGCCAGTAGTATAGCGGGCAGGGTTGTATATGAGCAGTTCTTC.

V gene TRBV15 combines with J gene TRBJ2-1; 8 nucleotides agree with TRBD2. V dropped 4 bases and J dropped 10; count of bases not matched to a gene: 18. CDR3 length: 17 residues. CDR1 and CDR2 from the germline V gene are LNHNV and YYDKDF (reference sequence). As DNA, the CDR3 is TGTGCCACCAGCACCTTCACCGGGAGGGAGTCCCTCAACGAGCAGTTCTTC. Amino acid sequence: CATSTFTGRESLNEQFF.

This chain links TRBV11-3 with TRBJ2-3; D is undetermined. The ends were cut back, 5 bases at V and 3 bases at J, with 9 bases in the middle. Germline V gene lookup returns CDR1 SGHNT and CDR2 YENEEA. There are 13 residues in the CDR3. DNA for the CDR3: TGTGCCAGCAGCCCTGTGAGGACAGATACGCAGTATTTT. Protein: CASSPVRTDTQYF.

This clone was seen just once. The gene calls are TRBV10-3 and TRBJ2-7; D is unclear. This CDR3 contains 12 residues. Germline CDR1 is ENHRY and CDR2 is SYGVKD. V lost 3 bases to trimming and J lost 0 bases, with 3 bases between them. The CDR3 loop reads CAISDSSYEQYF. CDR3 in DNA: TGTGCCATCAGTGACAGCTCCTACGAGCAGTACTTC.

The chain joins TRBV6-5 to TRBJ2-1, with a possible D match to TRBD1 (6 bases). The germline gives CDR1 MNHEY, CDR2 SVGAGI. This CDR3 is 13 amino acids long. V was pared by 3 bases and J by 9 bases, with 12 bases between. The CDR3 loop reads CASSYSRTVEQFF. CDR3 bases: TGTGCCAGCAGTTATTCCCGGACAGTTGAGCAGTTCTTC.

The rearrangement links TRBV6-1 to TRBJ2-7; 7 nucleotides line up with TRBD2. This CDR3 region has 17 residues. Germline V lookup: CDR1 MNHNS, CDR2 SASEGT. V shed 0 bases, J shed 2 bases, and the junction held 10 bases outside the gene matches. The CDR3 DNA is TGTGCCAGCAGTGAAGCGCTTTGGCGGGGGTCGACCTACGAGCAGTACTTC. Translated: CASSEALWRGSTYEQYF.

This clone was counted once. The chain recombines TRBV25-1 with TRBJ1-4; tentative D call: TRBD1 (5 bases). V lost 6 bases, J lost 6 bases, and 5 bases lay in between. The CDR3 runs to 11 residues. Germline V lookup: CDR1 MGHDK, CDR2 SYGVNS. The CDR3 spells CASRGHEKLFF. CDR3 DNA: TGTGCCAGCAGGGGGCATGAAAAACTGTTTTTT.

The J gene is TRBJ1-5, the V gene TRBV18, with D tentatively TRBD1 (5 bases). This CDR3 is 15 amino acids long. From germline, CDR1 is KGHSH and CDR2 LQKENI. Trimming shortened V by 6 bases and J by 2 bases, and 14 bases separated the two germline ends. The CDR3 here is CASSGTYSGNQPQHF. In DNA form, the CDR3 reads TGTGCCAGCTCTGGGACTTATTCCGGCAATCAGCCCCAGCATTTT.

This sequence joins TRBV19 and TRBJ1-2; the D gene is possibly TRBD1 (6 bases). The germline V and J ends were trimmed by 10 bases and 9 bases, with 18 bases remaining between them. Per the germline V gene, CDR1 is LNHDA and CDR2 is SQIVND (reference sequence). The CDR3 extends over 12 amino acids. The CDR3 is CATDSDRNRYTF. For the CDR3, the DNA is TGTGCCACCGACTCGGACAGAAATCGCTACACCTTC.

The chain combines TRBV11-1 with TRBJ2-7; possible D gene TRBD2, 6 bases. This CDR3 region has 15 residues. V lost 3 bases to trimming and J lost 4 bases, with 16 bases between them. Per the germline V gene, CDR1 is SGHAT and CDR2 is FQDESV (reference sequence). This CDR3 is CASSFEVGGIYEQYF. In DNA, the CDR3 is TGTGCCAGCAGCTTCGAAGTGGGGGGAATATACGAGCAGTACTTC.

This chain joins TRBV28 and TRBJ2-7, with TRBD2 matching 9 bases. Germline assignment: CDR1 MDHEN and CDR2 SYDVKM. Trimming took 3 bases from V and 9 from J; bases not matched to a gene: 9. The CDR3 totals 14 residues. The CDR3 DNA sequence: TGTGCCAGCAGTTTCCCAGCGGGAGGCCACGGGCAGTACTTC. This codes for CASSFPAGGHGQYF.

The table lists this clone with a few counts. The chain employs TRBV27 and TRBJ1-1, with TRBD1 matching over 8 bases. With 5 bases clipped from V and 10 bases from J, the junction kept 24 bases outside the gene matches. This CDR3 spans 18 amino acids. CDR1 MNHEY and CDR2 SMNVEV come from the germline V gene (reference sequence). This chain's CDR3 is CASSLNDPTGTGVTRAFF. The CDR3 DNA sequence: TGTGCCAGCAGTCTGAATGACCCAACCGGGACAGGTGTCACGAGAGCTTTCTTT.

The rearrangement links TRBV25-1 to TRBJ1-3, with 9 nucleotides matching TRBD1. V lost 3 bases and J lost 5; bases outside the gene matches: 5. From germline, CDR1 is MGHDK and CDR2 SYGVNS. The CDR3 extends over 15 amino acids. CDR3 nucleotides: TGTGCCAGCAGTGACCACAGGGGGCTGAGAAACACCATATATTTT. It is translated as CASSDHRGLRNTIYF.

This rearrangement joins TRBV28 to TRBJ2-3, with TRBD1 matching over 7 bases. V trimming: 3 bases; J trimming: 1 base; junction bases outside the gene matches: 7. The CDR3 spans 16 residues. The V gene's germline CDR1 is MDHEN and CDR2 SYDVKM. The chain's CDR3 is CASSFLRQGGTDTQYF. DNA of the CDR3: TGTGCCAGCAGTTTTCTAAGACAGGGAGGCACAGATACGCAGTATTTT.

This clone showed up just once. The chain recombines TRBV5-3 with TRBJ1-2; 10 bases match TRBD1. TRBV5-3 is an ORF; its function is uncertain. The V gene end was trimmed by 4 bases and the J gene end by 0 bases; junction bases not matched to a gene: 12. The CDR3 runs to 18 residues. The CDR3, as DNA: TGTGCCAGAAGCAAATCCCCGGGACAGGGGAGACCTAACTATGGCTACACCTTC. Translating gives CARSKSPGQGRPNYGYTF.

This CDR3 reads CASSERLAGGDEQFF. The CDR3 region has the DNA TGTGCCAGCAGTGAAAGACTAGCGGGGGGGGATGAGCAGTTCTTC. The genes are TRBV6-1 and TRBJ2-1; 14 nucleotides agree with TRBD2. The CDR3 runs to 15 residues. CDR1 is MNHNS and CDR2 is SASEGT in the germline V gene. V shed 2 bases and J 8 bases; nucleotides not matched to a gene: 2.

This clone was picked up a small number of times. The chain combines TRBV4-1 with TRBJ1-2; 7 nucleotides match TRBD1. Germline CDR1 and CDR2: MGHRA and YSYEKL. The CDR3 is made up of 16 amino acids. V lost 6 bases and J lost 4; bases outside the gene matches: 14. CDR3 amino acids: CASRQAGGGYSYGYTF. As DNA, the CDR3 is TGCGCCAGCAGGCAGGCAGGGGGAGGTTACAGCTATGGCTACACCTTC.

The V and J genes are TRBV7-2 and TRBJ1-5; D might be TRBD1 (6 bases). The germline gives CDR1 SGHTA, CDR2 FQGNSA. Trimming removed 4 bases from V and 1 base from J, with 14 bases in between. The CDR3 covers 16 residues. CDR3 DNA: TGTGCCAGCAGCTCAGGGGTCCGTTCCAGCAATCAGCCCCAGCATTTT. Protein product: CASSSGVRSSNQPQHF. Together with reference TRBV7-2 and TRBJ1-5, the CDR3 gives the full variable domain: GAGVSQSPSNKVTEKGKDVELRCDPISGHTALYWYRQSLGQGLEFLIYFQGNSAPDKSGLPSDRFSAERTGGSVSTLTIQRTQQEDSAVYLCASSSGVRSSNQPQHFGDGTRLSIL.

The rearrangement links TRBV10-3 to TRBJ1-1; a possible D gene is TRBD1 (6 bases). The V gene lost 4 bases and the J gene lost 8 bases, with 11 bases spanning the gap. Looked up from germline, CDR1 is ENHRY and CDR2 is SYGVKD. The CDR3 contains 12 residues. The CDR3 sequence: CAISAIDREAFF. CDR3 DNA: TGTGCCATCAGTGCCATTGACAGGGAAGCTTTCTTT.

The chain has TRBV27 and TRBJ2-7; D not resolved. Germline CDR1 is MNHEY and CDR2 is SMNVEV (reference sequence). The germline V and J ends were trimmed by 3 bases and 5 bases, with 11 bases remaining between them. CDR3 size: 13 residues. The CDR3 bases are TGTGCCAGCAGTTTTTCAGGTCTCCACGAGCAGTACTTC. Translating gives CASSFSGLHEQYF.